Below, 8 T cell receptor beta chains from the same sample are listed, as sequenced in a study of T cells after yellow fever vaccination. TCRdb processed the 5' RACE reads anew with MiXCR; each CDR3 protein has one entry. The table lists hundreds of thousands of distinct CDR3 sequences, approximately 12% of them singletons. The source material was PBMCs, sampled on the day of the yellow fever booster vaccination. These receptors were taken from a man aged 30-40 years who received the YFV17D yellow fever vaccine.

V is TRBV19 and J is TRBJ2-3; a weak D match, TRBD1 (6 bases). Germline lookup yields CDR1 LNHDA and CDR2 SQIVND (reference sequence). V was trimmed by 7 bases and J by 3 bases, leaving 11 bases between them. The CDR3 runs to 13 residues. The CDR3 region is CASTLTGTDTQYF. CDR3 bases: TGTGCCAGTACCTTGACAGGTACAGATACGCAGTATTTT.

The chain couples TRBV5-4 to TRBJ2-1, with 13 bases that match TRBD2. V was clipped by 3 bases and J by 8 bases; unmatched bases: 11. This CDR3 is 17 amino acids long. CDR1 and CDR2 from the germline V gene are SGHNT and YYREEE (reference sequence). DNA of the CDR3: TGTGCCAGCAGCTGGGGGGGGCGGACTAGCGGGAGCGATGAGCAGTTCTTC. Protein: CASSWGGRTSGSDEQFF.

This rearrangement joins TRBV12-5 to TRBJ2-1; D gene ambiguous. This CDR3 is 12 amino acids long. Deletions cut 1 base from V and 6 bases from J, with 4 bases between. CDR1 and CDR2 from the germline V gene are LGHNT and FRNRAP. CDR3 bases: TGTGCTAGTGGTTTGGGCGGCAATGAGCAGTTCTTC. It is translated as CASGLGGNEQFF.

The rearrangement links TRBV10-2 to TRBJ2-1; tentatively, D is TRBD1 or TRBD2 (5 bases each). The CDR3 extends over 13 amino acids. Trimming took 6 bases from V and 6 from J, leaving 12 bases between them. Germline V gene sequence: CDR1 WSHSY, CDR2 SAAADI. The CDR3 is CASRSKGSNEQFF. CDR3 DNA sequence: TGCGCCAGCAGATCTAAGGGGAGCAATGAGCAGTTCTTC.

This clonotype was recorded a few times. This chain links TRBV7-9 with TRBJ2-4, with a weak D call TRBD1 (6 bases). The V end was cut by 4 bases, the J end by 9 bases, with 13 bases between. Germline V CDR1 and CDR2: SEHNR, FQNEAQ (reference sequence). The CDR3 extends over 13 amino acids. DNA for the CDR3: TGTGCCAGCAGCTCGGACAGCTCGCGCATTCAGTACTTC. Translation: CASSSDSSRIQYF.

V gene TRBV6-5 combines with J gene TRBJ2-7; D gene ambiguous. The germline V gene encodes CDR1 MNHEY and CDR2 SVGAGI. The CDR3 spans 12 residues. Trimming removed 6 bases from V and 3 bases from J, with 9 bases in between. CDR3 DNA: TGTGCCAGCAGCGACCCCTACTACGAGCAGTACTTC. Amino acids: CASSDPYYEQYF.

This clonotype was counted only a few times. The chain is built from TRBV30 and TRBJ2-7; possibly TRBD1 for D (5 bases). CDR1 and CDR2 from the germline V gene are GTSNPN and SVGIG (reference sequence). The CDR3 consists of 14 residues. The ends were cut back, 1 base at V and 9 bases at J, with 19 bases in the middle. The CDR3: CAWSGQSTGPGQYF. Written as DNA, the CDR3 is TGTGCCTGGAGTGGTCAATCTACAGGCCCGGGGCAGTACTTC.

CDR3 DNA sequence: TGTGCCAGCAGCTACGACTTACAGGGCCACGAGCAGTACTTC. As protein: CASSYDLQGHEQYF. The chain has TRBV7-6 and TRBJ2-7; TRBD1 is a possible D gene (6 bases). V was cut by 4 bases and J by 5 bases, with 15 bases left in between. The CDR3 contains 14 residues. Germline V gene lookup returns CDR1 SGHVS and CDR2 FNYEAQ.